The T cell receptor beta chain described here comes from a study of cytomegalovirus exposure and HLA in healthy donors. Overall study findings and caveats: Altogether, some 170 TCR beta chains were recorded as cytomegalovirus-associated. Reported results showed that the classifier diagnosed cytomegalovirus status with high specificity and sensitivity. Likely technical artifact: a cluster of highly shared sequence variants.

The PCR contained 60 Vbeta and 13 Jbeta primers. Assay: immunoSEQ multiplex PCR; the TCRdb copy retains only in-frame clones and omits some. The table includes about 120,000 clones, around 79% detected once. To note about this clone: Antigen unknown.

Per the germline V gene, CDR1 is SNHLY and CDR2 is FYNNEI. The CDR3 consists of 15 residues. These donors, healthy bone marrow donors, were studied. The chain combines TRBV2 with TRBJ2-5; TRBD2 matches at 9 bases. The DNA end is more similar to TRBJ2-7, so the J call may be wrong. The source material was PBMCs. The receptor's source is a woman aged 18-35 years in good health and CMV-seronegative. CDR3 amino acids: CASQLESGGTYEQYF. CDR3 sequence (DNA): TGTGCCAGCCAGCTGGAGAGCGGGGGGACCTACGAGCAGTACTTC.